The sequence of this T cell receptor (beta chain) was determined in a study of regulatory T cells in long-lasting Graves disease. General observations from the study: Persistent-disease Graves' patients showed less TCR diversity than new cases. The sample size was small, and this may have reduced accuracy.

Time point described: newly diagnosed GD, antithyroid drugs for less than 3 months. With RNA extracted from PBMCs as input, the TCR library was made. In its sample, this clonotype was seen many times. The antigen remains unidentified. To make TCR beta libraries, researchers used iRepertoire HTBI primers and Arm-PCR of CDR3 regions. Per the authors' pipeline: About 60 TRBV and 11 to 15 TRBJ segments were identified across samples. A single record per CDR3 protein comes from TCRdb applying MiXCR to the multiplex PCR reads. These V and J calls are TCRdb output, not the study's own analysis. The table includes hundreds of thousands of distinct CDR3 sequences, around 12% detected once. The germline gives CDR1 LGHNT, CDR2 FRNRAP. Trimming shortened V by 1 base and J by 2 bases, and 8 bases separated the two germline ends. This CDR3 region has 14 residues. The sample also formed part of further work on T cells in Graves' hyperthyroidism and ophthalmopathy.

The chain has TRBV12-5 and TRBJ1-1, with a weak D call TRBD1 (5 bases). The sequence was obtained from a woman between 25 and 40 years old with Graves disease. The source was peripheral blood mononuclear cells (PBMCs), collected at new diagnosis, from a patient treated with antithyroid drugs. In nucleotides, the CDR3 is TGTGCTAGTGGTTTGGGACAGCCCAACACTGAAGCTTTCTTT. This encodes CASGLGQPNTEAFF.